This T cell receptor (beta chain) was retrieved from a study of T cells in Graves' hyperthyroidism and ophthalmopathy. Stable hyperthyroidism: no ophthalmopathy progression over 18 months of follow-up. PBMCs were collected from a 10 ml volume of fresh peripheral blood. Germline assignment: CDR1 MNHNS and CDR2 SASEGT. Trimming removed 6 bases from V and 5 bases from J, with 17 bases in between. The CDR3 runs to 15 residues. RNA transcripts yielded amplified TCR beta CDR3 regions. TCR CDR3 underwent first-round RT-PCR with the HTBI primer set. Each CDR3 protein is one row after TCRdb ran MiXCR on the multiplex PCR reads. The table records some 350,000 distinct CDR3 sequences, around 25% of them present only once.

The TCR comes from a man aged 50-60 years with Graves' hyperthyroidism. Specimen: blood. The chain employs TRBV6-1 and TRBJ2-1, with D unclear. The CDR3 DNA sequence: TGTGCCAGCAGCTTTGGTCCCCAGTGGGACAATGAGCAGTTCTTC. Translation gives CASSFGPQWDNEQFF.